This T cell receptor beta chain stems from a study of shared clonotypes between healthy human individuals. Study information: Each donor contributed plates that comprised three CD4 naive, three CD4 memory, two CD8 naive and one CD8 memory. Overall study results and limits: Blood alone was sampled, and tissue repertoires likely differ. Generally, naive subsets (rather than memory subsets) showed larger estimated richness.

Into CD45RA+ naive and CD45RA-negative memory subsets, the CD4+ cells were split. The protocol was immunoSEQ multiplex PCR, while the TCRdb copy is restricted to in-frame clones and leaves out a portion. Altogether some 2,100,000 clones are present, approximately 95% being singletons, with the ten largest covering roughly 0.13%. With 5 bases removed from V and 4 bases from J, the gap between germline ends came to 14 bases. Germline V gene data show CDR1 as SGHNT and CDR2 as YYREEE (reference sequence). The CDR3 spans 14 residues. In the case of this clone: Its antigen is as yet unknown.

This receptor was taken from a man aged 18 to 35 in good health. This rearrangement joins TRBV5-4 to TRBJ2-3, with TRBD1 as a possible D gene (5 bases). The sequencing sample was made of naive CD4+ T cells sorted from blood. Subset here: CD45RA+ positively selected. The CDR3 spells CASSRDSSPDTQYF. The CDR3 coding sequence is TGTGCCAGCAGTCGTGACAGTTCCCCAGATACGCAGTATTTT.